This T cell receptor beta chain was found in a study of T-cell memory formation after mild COVID-19. Study-wide context: TCR clusters showed largely donor specificity.

From 5'RACE with constant-segment primers came TCR alpha and TCR beta cDNA libraries that carried sample barcodes and UMIs. TCRdb analysed the 5' RACE reads with MiXCR anew, one entry per CDR3 protein. The sample yields 280,000 or so distinct CDR3 sequences, 7.5% to 9.5% seen once. The CDR3 is 19 amino acids. The V gene's germline CDR1 is MNHEY and CDR2 SVGAGI. J gave up 0 bases and V 0 bases, and 6 bases lay outside the gene matches. This TCR came from a man aged 18 to 29 who had mild COVID-19 (a few samples of this study predate the infection). Cell type and time point are not known. The chain recombines TRBV6-5 with TRBJ2-1; 12 nucleotides agree with TRBD2. The sample comprised PBMCs or a T cell subset sorted from them (not recorded which). CDR3 region: CASSYSKLAGGSSYNEQFF. The CDR3 nucleotides are TGTGCCAGCAGTTACTCGAAACTAGCGGGGGGCAGCTCCTACAATGAGCAGTTCTTC.